This T cell receptor beta chain came from a study of response to subunit inactivated influenza vaccine. Using its own MiXCR run on the RT-PCR reads, TCRdb lists one record per CDR3 protein. Here the sample spans 500,000 to 600,000 distinct CDR3 sequences, approximately 14% being singletons. This clonotype was counted many times. Antigen: not known. General observations from the study: Every seasonal influenza vaccination brings in few new T cells, the authors suggested.

The CDR3 extends over 15 amino acids. After removal of 4 bases from V and 0 bases from J, the junction contained 5 bases not matched to a gene. Germline V lookup: CDR1 SNHLY, CDR2 FYNNEI. V and J are TRBV2 and TRBJ2-7, with TRBD2 matching 8 bases. The receptor's source is a man aged 50 to 59 who received an inactivated influenza vaccine. Sequences were derived from PBMCs from blood, sampled approximately 13 days after vaccination. Here the CDR3 reads CASSAGGSRSYEQYF. CDR3 nucleotide sequence: TGTGCCAGCAGTGCGGGAGGGAGTCGCTCCTACGAGCAGTACTTC.